The rows below give T cell receptor beta chains drawn from one sample of a study of PD-L1 blockade in urothelial cancer. TCRdb's copy holds only in-frame clones and misses some; the assay was immunoSEQ multiplex PCR. The sample includes around 110,000 clones, approximately 89% of them seen just once. This specimen consisted of PBMCs, obtained around atezolizumab (anti-PD-L1) treatment. Source of these receptors: a man in his sixties with urothelial cancer. Both conserved end residues are part of each CDR3. The order of the fields is V gene, D gene, J gene, clone size, CDR3 protein, CDR3 DNA. A D gene is named only where the DNA matches it firmly. Size is omitted from some rows. Given values are once, few, many or a class for expanded clones.

TRBV27	-	TRBJ2-2	-	CASKAVNTGELFF	TGTGCCAGCAAGGCGGTGAACACCGGGGAGCTGTTTTTT
TRBV5-1	-	TRBJ2-2	few	CASTEDSYNTGELFF	TGCGCCAGCACCGAAGACAGTTACAACACCGGGGAGCTGTTTTTT
TRBV4-1	-	TRBJ2-3	-	CASSPIIGESSTDTQYF	TGCGCCAGCAGCCCAATAATCGGGGAATCTAGCACAGATACGCAGTATTTT
TRBV5-1	TRBD1	TRBJ2-3	-	CASSLNLDRMITDTQYF	TGCGCCAGCAGCTTGAATCTGGACAGGATGATTACAGATACGCAGTATTTT
TRBV19	-	TRBJ2-1	-	CATRGTPYNEQFF	TGTGCCACAAGGGGCACGCCCTACAATGAGCAGTTCTTC
TRBV18	-	TRBJ2-7	-	CASSPQGWSYEQYF	TGTGCCAGCTCACCACAGGGGTGGTCCTACGAGCAGTACTTC
TRBV5-6	TRBD2	TRBJ2-3	-	CASSLRAGGSSDTQYF	TGTGCCAGCAGCTTACGTGCGGGGGGTTCCTCGGATACGCAGTATTTT
TRBV28	TRBD1	TRBJ2-2	-	CASSLVQGARTGELFF	TGTGCCAGCAGTTTAGTCCAGGGGGCTCGGACCGGGGAGCTGTTTTTT
TRBV29-1	-	TRBJ2-3	-	CSVVGGPDTQYF	TGCAGCGTTGTCGGGGGTCCAGATACGCAGTATTTT
TRBV4-1	TRBD1	TRBJ1-2	-	CASSDGTGGWGYTF	TGCGCCAGCAGTGACGGGACAGGCGGTTGGGGCTACACCTTC